This T cell receptor (beta chain) was sequenced during a study of response to subunit inactivated influenza vaccine. Germline loops: CDR1 SGHAT, CDR2 FQNNGV. The CDR3 contains 17 residues. V lost 1 base, J lost 0 bases, and 8 bases stayed unmatched. Using its own MiXCR run on the RT-PCR reads, TCRdb lists one record per CDR3 protein. Among 600,000 to 700,000 distinct CDR3 sequences listed, 12% to 15% were seen once. The chain recombines TRBV11-2 with TRBJ2-7, with TRBD1 matching 8 bases. This receptor was taken from a man in his fifties or sixties who received an inactivated influenza vaccine. The specimen comprised PBMCs from blood, sampled 14 days before vaccination. For the CDR3, the DNA is TGTGCCAGCAGCTTAGGAAGGGGACAGGTTAGCTCCTACGAGCAGTACTTC. It encodes CASSLGRGQVSSYEQYF.